This T cell receptor (beta chain) derives from a study of Graves' ophthalmopathy and Graves' hyperthyroidism. Study context: Peripheral blood sampling occurred at initial diagnosis, before any treatment. Study-level results: The majority of expanded thyroid clonotypes above 0.001 frequency also occurred in blood.

This CDR3 spans 21 amino acids. V lost 1 base, J lost 8 bases, and 33 bases lay in between. CDR1 is DFQATT and CDR2 is SNEGSKA in the germline V gene (reference sequence). Presentation of ophthalmopathy in the donors involved moderate-to-severe activity, CAS ≥3, NOSPECS ≥4 and a duration under 3 months. Points on this clonotype: Its antigen is unknown.

CDR3 regions of TCR beta were amplified from RNA transcripts. The first-round RT-PCR employed HTBI primers together with the Qiagen OneStep RT-PCR kit. A multiplex PCR was then performed as the second round. TCRdb re-derived calls from the multiplex PCR reads in MiXCR, one entry per CDR3 protein. This table has about 400,000 distinct CDR3 sequences, around 19% appearing once. This TCR was sampled from a young woman with Graves' ophthalmopathy. Sequenced material: peripheral blood. The V and J genes are TRBV20-1 and TRBJ1-6; D is ambiguous. This CDR3 reads CSARGGGVVPSPAGRDSPLHF. The CDR3 bases are TGCAGTGCTAGAGGGGGAGGTGTCGTACCTAGCCCCGCTGGGAGGGATTCACCCCTCCACTTT.